This TCR beta chain was retrieved from a study of prognosis after radiotherapy for stage I lung cancer (dated by TCRdb to about 2021). Notes on the research overall: Between early 2018 and 2019, about 20 stage I NSCLC patients were enrolled in Nanjing, China. The study took one blood sample before SBRT and one after SBRT from each of approximately 19 patients and sequenced all 40 or so samples. No patient received concurrent therapy alongside SBRT. SBRT was delivered in 3 to 5 fractions with a biologically effective dose of at least 100 Gy, and image-guided IMRT or VMAT was used for delivery. The cohort included about a dozen men and about 6 women, with a median age of almost 75 years and a range of about 50 to 90 years. All patients were regarded as medically inoperable, because of comorbidities in approximately twelve patients and refusal of surgery in several patients. Some twelve patients had adenocarcinoma and seven had squamous cell carcinoma as the tumor histology. After SBRT, distant metastases developed in about 20% of the 19 patients at a median of approximately seven months, while the remaining 15 patients had no significant progression. Approximately 15 patients had newly diagnosed primary stage I lung tumors, and a few had oligometastatic NSCLC after surgical resection of the primary tumor. Peripheral blood TCR beta repertoires were profiled in stage I NSCLC patients before and after stereotactic body radiotherapy, and the repertoires were related to distant failure. General conclusions and limits of the study: The small cohort and short follow-up limited the study, so independent validation of the findings is needed. No adjustment for multiple comparisons was applied to any of the reported P values. A decrease in unique TCR clone counts was observed after SBRT (median approximately 10,000 before versus several thousand after; Wilcoxon paired P=0.011). Differences by metastasis status were reportedly seen in TRBV and TRBJ usage frequencies, involving two V genes at baseline and, after SBRT, nine V genes and two J genes. Tumor specificity of expanded TCR clones was not determined. Post-SBRT Shannon entropy and its change from baseline were lower in patients who developed distant metastases; baseline Shannon entropy was not associated with metastases.

Comment on this clonotype: The antigen it binds to is not known. No qualities accompany the bases; no much larger clone lies one base away.

The TCR beta CDR3 region was amplified from genomic DNA by two rounds of multiplex PCR. In the first PCR round, primers specific to each TRBV and TRBJ gene were used, and the primer sequences were filed in Chinese patent CN105087789A. Universal primers were used in the second round of PCR. The Roche High Pure PCR Template Preparation Kit was used to extract genomic DNA from frozen PBMCs. The libraries underwent paired-end sequencing with 151 bp reads on an Illumina HiSeq 3000. The original pipeline was this. Raw reads lacking the multiplex PCR primer sequences were removed with CutAdapt. High-quality paired reads were merged into contigs with PEAR. MiXCR assigned TRB V, D and J gene segments to each contig by aligning to reference sequences. CDR3 sequences were clustered by base quality and sequence similarity to remove sequencing errors. Shannon entropy, normalized by the natural log of the productive TCR sequence number, served as the measure of diversity. Clonality was computed as one minus the ratio of Shannon entropy to the natural log of the number of unique clonotypes. Progression-free survival cut-offs for repertoire metrics were chosen using the Youden index of ROC curves, with analyses run in R 3.5.3. TCRdb's own reprocessing of the public reads used fastp at Q25 and MiXCR and kept productive beta chains. For every CDR3 protein sequence, its rows merge into one entry that carries the most common genes and DNA. V and J calls and clone size were set by TCRdb, not the authors. This sample comprises under 35,000 distinct CDR3 sequences, 42% of them detected only once. Of the sample, over 15% is held by the ten largest clones.

A history of other malignancies or of prior chemotherapy or radiotherapy was absent in all patients, and node-negative disease was shown on CT and PET/CT in all patients. About 6.2 milliliters of peripheral venous blood were drawn into EDTA tubes at each of two time points. Ficoll-Paque Plus density-gradient centrifugation was used to isolate PBMCs. Right after collection, samples were kept at -80 degrees C until analysis. Looking up the germline V gene yields CDR1 MDHEN and CDR2 SYDVKM. V is cut back by 7 bases and J by 13 bases, with 19 bases in the junction unmatched. CDR3 length: 15 amino acids, cysteine to phenylalanine. Only the CDR3 part of the read is kept: 45 bases, read in frame from the first base.

The V and J segments used are TRBV28 and TRBJ2-7; 10 of the junction bases match TRBD1. The sequenced sample was PBMCs, obtained before or after stereotactic body radiation therapy (not recorded which). The receptor's source is a donor at least 50 years old with non-small cell lung cancer. The DNA is TGTGCCAGCAAACCGTACCGGGACAGGGGAACCGGGCATTACTTC. Translated, it reads CASKPYRDRGTGHYF.